This entry describes one T cell receptor (beta chain). Its recognized antigen is unknown. There are no base qualities to consult, and no much larger clone falls within one base. CDR1 and CDR2 are drawn from the germline V gene: SQVTM, ANQGSEA. The CDR3 runs 15 residues from the cysteine to the phenylalanine. CDR3 DNA is the only sequence kept; it has 45 bases, read in frame from the first base. V has 4 bases trimmed and J has 4 bases trimmed; junction bases matching no gene number 9. The sample is drawn from a study of technical replicates of blood from a handful of donors (dated by TCRdb to about 2017). The library was made by the immunoSEQ multiplex PCR assay. TCRdb limited this immuneACCESS table to in-frame rearrangements with V and J called. A share of clones is missing; checked studies link under half to unresolved V genes, and the rest is unexplained. The sample table contains roughly 72,000 clones; only one count was recorded for about 94% of them. 0.3% to 0.5% of the sample is held by the ten biggest clonotypes.

The TCR originated in a human donor in good health. The chain uses TRBV29-1 and TRBJ2-1; 8 nucleotides in the junction match TRBD1. Sequencing was done on a sample of T cells isolated from PBMCs. CDR3 region: CSVAPADRVYNEQFF. The DNA sequence is given as TGCAGCGTTGCCCCCGCGGACAGGGTTTACAATGAGCAGTTCTTC.